This T cell receptor beta chain was obtained from a study of graft-versus-host responses after intestinal transplantation. Trimming cost V 2 bases and J 3 bases, with 6 bases left between them. Germline-derived CDR1 and CDR2 are SGHDT and YYEEEE. CDR3 length: 12 residues. Method: immunoSEQ multiplex PCR; TCRdb's copy keeps in-frame clones and lacks some. This table has 7,500 or so clones, under 30% appearing once. The chain combines TRBV5-6 with TRBJ2-7; D uncertain. The clonotype originates from a human patient who was an organ donor for intestinal transplantation. Sequencing was performed on alloreactive CD4+ T cells from a mixed lymphocyte reaction culture, taken before transplantation. Subset of the sample: CFSE-low proliferating T cells sorted from roughly six-day pre-transplant mixed lymphocyte reaction (GvH or HvG direction). This CDR3 is CASSLALYEQYF. For the CDR3, the DNA is TGTGCCAGCAGCTTAGCGCTCTACGAGCAGTACTTC.